This record covers a single T cell receptor (beta chain). Its antigen remains unknown. This entry belongs to a study of identical twins. Study outcomes and limitations: Twins' surplus sharing was weaker for beta out-of-frame sequences. Invariant MAIT and iNKT cells are populations that could partly confound zero-insertion analyses. Twins shared out-of-frame alpha sequences with excess low generation probability.

The V end was cut by 5 bases, the J end by 1 base, with 15 bases between. Germline lookup yields CDR1 SGHTA and CDR2 FQGTGA. The CDR3 is 15 amino acids. A universal primer binding site was introduced by template switching. The final cDNA contained unique molecular identifiers. TCRdb redid the calling of the 5' RACE reads with MiXCR, one entry per CDR3 protein. This sample has roughly 710,000 distinct CDR3 sequences, with roughly 6% found just once. V and J are TRBV7-3 and TRBJ2-7; TRBD2 is a possible D gene (5 bases). This receptor was taken from a young man in good health. The sequenced material came from naive T cells sorted from blood. For the CDR3, the DNA is TGTGCCAGCAGCGCCGGGGTCCTAGCATCCTACGAGCAGTACTTC. Its protein product is CASSAGVLASYEQYF.